This T cell receptor (beta chain) was obtained from a study of blood T cell repertoires in COVID-19. In the study overall: Samples came from the United States, Italy and Spain, spanning acute and convalescent COVID-19. PBMCs, B-cell-depleted T cells, or T cells were the source of the cDNA or gDNA that made up the material.

Methods used by the authors: Reference gene primer amplification in the assay estimated nucleated cell counts. Method: immunoSEQ multiplex PCR; TCRdb's copy keeps in-frame clones and lacks some. V, J and clone size reflect that table, while D and trimming were determined from the DNA. The sample has roughly 200,000 clones; about 76% are singletons. The CDR3 covers 20 residues. The V gene lost 4 bases and the J gene lost 2 bases, with 30 bases spanning the gap. The rearrangement joins TRBV5-3 to TRBJ2-5, with D perhaps TRBD2 (5 bases). TRBV5-3 belongs to the ORF category, with a function that is uncertain. The sample comprised peripheral blood. The TCR comes from a woman in her forties or fifties with active or convalescent COVID-19. The CDR3 loop reads CARSAHLILDNHLWQETQYF. The CDR3 coding sequence is TGTGCCAGAAGCGCCCACCTTATACTAGATAACCATCTCTGGCAAGAGACCCAGTACTTC.